The 24 T cell receptor beta chains in this list originate from one sample, sequenced in a study of T cell clonotyping in hematopoietic cell transplantation. As for time point: recipient sample about 28 days before transplant, after cytoreduction. Produced via immunoSEQ multiplex PCR; TCRdb's table is partial and in-frame only. The table shows around 5,100 clones, with about 33% occurring only once. The source was peripheral blood mononuclear cells, collected before stem cell transplant. The receptor source for this set is a man aged 45 to 65 with myelofibrosis. Some clones in this sample may be carry-over from other donors' samples.

This clone was seen a few times. The chain carries TRBV23-1 and TRBJ1-1, with D unresolved. TRBV23-1 is assigned to the ORF class and has an uncertain function. The CDR3 has 11 amino acids. Deletions cut 4 bases from V and 8 bases from J, with 8 bases between. The CDR3, as DNA: TGCGCCAGCAGTCCTTCATCCGAAGCTTTCTTT. This translates into CASSPSSEAFF.

J is TRBJ2-5 and V is TRBV6-5; D is uncertain. Trimming shortened V by 6 bases and J by 1 base, and 15 bases separated the two germline ends. Per the germline V gene, CDR1 is MNHEY and CDR2 is SVGAGI. This CDR3 contains 15 residues. The DNA for the CDR3 is TGTGCCAGCAGCCTAAGTATCCCTGGCCAAGAGACCCAGTACTTC. Its protein is CASSLSIPGQETQYF.

This clone was observed a handful of times. This rearrangement joins TRBV2 to TRBJ1-2; 8 nucleotides line up with TRBD1. With 6 bases clipped from V and 5 bases from J, the junction kept 5 bases outside the gene matches. The CDR3 runs 13 residues. Germline assignment: CDR1 SNHLY and CDR2 FYNNEI. The DNA for the CDR3 is TGTGCCAGCAGGGCAGGGGGCCGGTATGGCTACACCTTC. Translating gives CASRAGGRYGYTF.

This clone appeared a few times. The chain carries TRBV30 and TRBJ2-7; the match to TRBD1 covers 7 bases. The germline V gene has CDR1 GTSNPN and CDR2 SVGIG (reference sequence). V lost 5 bases to trimming and J lost 5 bases; unmatched junction nucleotides: 9. The CDR3 totals 13 residues. In DNA, the CDR3 is TGTGCCTGGGATCGACAGGGAGCCCACGAGCAGTACTTC. It codes for CAWDRQGAHEQYF.

The chain recombines TRBV30 with TRBJ2-5; D unresolved. V lost 0 bases and J 5 bases, leaving 10 bases between the germline ends. The CDR3 covers 13 residues. In germline, CDR1 is GTSNPN, CDR2 SVGIG (reference sequence). The CDR3 protein is CAWSVLNQETQYF. The CDR3 DNA reads TGTGCCTGGAGTGTCCTCAATCAGGAGACCCAGTACTTC.

The chain couples TRBV30 to TRBJ1-2; D unresolved. V was clipped by 0 bases and J by 2 bases, with 7 bases between them. There are 13 residues in the CDR3. CDR1 and CDR2 (germline): GTSNPN, SVGIG (reference sequence). For the CDR3, the DNA is TGTGCCTGGAGTGTACTCAGGAACTATGGCTACACCTTC. It codes for CAWSVLRNYGYTF.

The chain links TRBV29-1 to TRBJ2-5; possible D gene TRBD1, 6 bases. Germline assignment: CDR1 SQVTM and CDR2 ANQGSEA. V dropped 7 bases and J dropped 1 base, with 10 bases sitting between them. The CDR3 is 12 residues long. The CDR3, as DNA: TGCAGCGGCTACAGGGTCCAAGAGACCCAGTACTTC. Residues: CSGYRVQETQYF.

The chain couples TRBV1 to TRBJ1-1; TRBD1, as called in the table, went unchecked against the DNA. TRBV1 is tagged as a pseudogene. CDR3 length: 15 residues. Here the CDR3 DNA reads TGCACCAGCAGCGGGGGACAGGGGAAGAACACTGAAGCTTTCTTT. Protein product: CTSSGGQGKNTEAFF.

The table lists this clone with a count of one. The chain joins TRBV30 to TRBJ1-1, with D possibly TRBD1 on 5 matching bases. The V end was cut by 4 bases, the J end by 0 bases, with 9 bases between. The CDR3 covers 13 residues. Per the germline V gene, CDR1 is GTSNPN and CDR2 is SVGIG (reference sequence). The DNA of the CDR3 is TGTGCCTGGATAGGACACATGAACACTGAAGCTTTCTTT. It yields the protein CAWIGHMNTEAFF.

This clone was seen just once. V usage is TRBV4-3 and J usage is TRBJ2-3; tentatively, D is TRBD1 (5 bases). The V gene's germline CDR1 is LGHNA and CDR2 YSLEER. The CDR3 is 16 residues long. Between the trimmed V and J ends, which lost 4 bases and 0 bases, there was a span of 14 bases. This CDR3 is CASSPRVTESTDTQYF. The CDR3 bases are TGCGCCAGCAGCCCGAGAGTGACAGAAAGCACAGATACGCAGTATTTT.

In this sample, this clone turned up once. The chain couples TRBV25-1 to TRBJ2-6; D unresolved. The CDR3 extends over 15 amino acids. The germline V and J ends were trimmed by 1 base and 1 base, with 5 bases remaining between them. Germline V gives CDR1 MGHDK, CDR2 SYGVNS. The CDR3 reads CASSESRSGANVLTF. CDR3 nucleotide sequence: TGTGCCAGCAGTGAATCGAGATCTGGGGCCAACGTCCTGACTTTC.

This clone has more than one count but fewer than ten. V and J are TRBV30 and TRBJ2-7; D not resolved. The ends were cut back, 2 bases at V and 6 bases at J, with 5 bases in the middle. This CDR3 region has 10 residues. Germline CDR1 reads GTSNPN; CDR2 reads SVGIG (reference sequence). The CDR3 coding sequence is TGTGCCTGGAGTTTGCGCGAGCAGTACTTC. It specifies CAWSLREQYF.

The chain uses TRBV6-5 and TRBJ1-4; D unresolved. Looked up from germline, CDR1 is MNHEY and CDR2 is SVGAGI. The CDR3 is 13 amino acids. V lost 6 bases, J lost 5 bases, and 10 bases lay in between. This CDR3 is CASRRESNEKLFF. Here the CDR3 DNA reads TGTGCCAGCAGACGGGAATCAAATGAAAAACTGTTTTTT.

This clone was seen a few times. The rearrangement uses TRBV10-1 and TRBJ1-2; 7 nucleotides agree with TRBD1. V was pared by 5 bases and J by 3 bases, with 9 bases of the junction left unmatched. This CDR3 is 15 amino acids long. CDR1 and CDR2 (germline): WNHNN, SYGVQD (reference sequence). CDR3 amino acids: CASSHRGEDDYGYTF. The CDR3 nucleotides are TGCGCCAGCAGTCACAGGGGAGAGGACGACTATGGCTACACCTTC.

This clone was observed a handful of times. The chain uses TRBV4-3 and TRBJ2-7; D perhaps matches TRBD2 (5 bases). The CDR3 consists of 15 residues. V lost 0 bases to trimming and J lost 4 bases, with 13 bases between them. CDR1 is LGHNA and CDR2 is YSLEER in the germline V gene. The CDR3 DNA reads TGCGCCAGCAGCCAAGATCGGAGCGGTCCATACGAGCAGTACTTC. Protein product: CASSQDRSGPYEQYF.

The chain uses TRBV29-1 and TRBJ2-1, with 7 positions matching TRBD2. Germline V lookup: CDR1 SQVTM, CDR2 ANQGSEA. The V segment lost 4 bases and the J segment 9 bases; nucleotides outside the gene matches: 3. This CDR3 is built from 11 residues. CDR3 bases: TGCAGCGTTGGGGGCGGGAGTGAGCAGTTCTTC. It yields the protein CSVGGGSEQFF.

The chain employs TRBV6-1 and TRBJ2-3; 8 positions match TRBD2. Germline values: CDR1 MNHNS, CDR2 SASEGT. Germline trimming cut 4 bases from V and 6 bases from J; bases unmatched to any gene: 9. CDR3 length: 15 residues. The CDR3 spells CASSGTGLDGDTQYF. As DNA, the CDR3 is TGTGCCAGCAGTGGGACGGGACTAGATGGGGATACGCAGTATTTT.

This sequence joins TRBV30 and TRBJ2-5; TRBD2 is a possible D gene (6 bases). The CDR3 runs to 15 residues. Per germline, CDR1 GTSNPN and CDR2 SVGIG (reference sequence). Trimming removed 0 bases at V and 1 base at J, with 12 bases between. Written as DNA, the CDR3 is TGTGCCTGGAGTGTAGGGGTCGGGGGCCAAGAGACCCAGTACTTC. Amino acids: CAWSVGVGGQETQYF.

This chain links TRBV30 with TRBJ1-6; 10 nucleotides match TRBD1. V gave up 2 bases and J gave up 8 bases; unmatched junction bases: 3. Germline-derived CDR1 and CDR2 are GTSNPN and SVGIG (reference sequence). CDR3 length: 14 residues. The CDR3 loop is CAWSPGTGDSPLHF. The CDR3, as DNA: TGTGCCTGGAGTCCCGGGACAGGGGATTCACCCCTCCACTTT.

The J gene is TRBJ2-3, the V gene TRBV30, with 12 bases identical to TRBD2. Germline lookup yields CDR1 GTSNPN and CDR2 SVGIG (reference sequence). The length of the CDR3 is 13 residues. V gave up 0 bases and J gave up 11 bases; unmatched junction bases: 3. CDR3 bases: TGTGCCTGGAGTGTTCTAGCGGGGGGGAGGCAGTATTTT. It encodes CAWSVLAGGRQYF. Variable domain in full (rest from reference TRBV30 and TRBJ2-3): SQTIHQWPATLVQPVGSPLSLECTVEGTSNPNLYWYRQAAGRGLQLLFYSVGIGQISSEVPQNLSASRPQDRQFILSSKKLLLSDSGFYLCAWSVLAGGRQYFGPGTRLTVL.

This rearrangement joins TRBV5-6 to TRBJ1-5, with D possibly matching TRBD1 (5 bases). V was clipped by 3 bases and J by 1 base, with 14 bases between them. There are 16 residues in the CDR3. Germline-derived CDR1 and CDR2 are SGHDT and YYEEEE. As DNA, the CDR3 is TGTGCCAGCAGCTATCAAAGGGGTTTGAGCAATCAGCCCCAGCATTTT. Translating gives CASSYQRGLSNQPQHF.

V gene TRBV30 combines with J gene TRBJ2-7; D gene uncertain. Germline V gene lookup returns CDR1 GTSNPN and CDR2 SVGIG (reference sequence). The CDR3 spans 13 residues. V shed 1 base and J shed 4 bases, with 11 bases lying between them. CDR3 sequence (DNA): TGTGCCTGGAGTGACCAGGTCCAATACGAGCAGTACTTC. Translating gives CAWSDQVQYEQYF.

The sample holds a few counts of this clone. This chain connects TRBV30 to TRBJ1-1; 7 nucleotides agree with TRBD1. The CDR3 totals 13 residues. CDR1 and CDR2 from the germline V gene are GTSNPN and SVGIG (reference sequence). With 0 bases clipped from V and 5 bases from J, the junction kept 3 bases outside the gene matches. Here the CDR3 reads CAWSVQGETEAFF. As DNA, the CDR3 is TGTGCCTGGAGTGTCCAGGGGGAGACTGAAGCTTTCTTT.

This clone was seen only a few times. V usage is TRBV6-5 and J usage is TRBJ2-3; D gene unclear. This CDR3 region has 14 residues. CDR1 and CDR2 (germline): MNHEY, SVGAGI. Trimming took off 2 bases at V and 0 bases at J, with 6 bases between the two ends. This CDR3 is CASSYESSTDTQYF. CDR3 nucleotide sequence: TGTGCCAGCAGTTACGAGTCCAGCACAGATACGCAGTATTTT.